This section outlines one T cell receptor beta chain sequence together with its context. The protocol was immunoSEQ multiplex PCR, while the TCRdb copy is restricted to in-frame clones and leaves out a portion. This table holds about 400,000 clones, 87% found once. The sample originates from a study of blood T cell repertoires in COVID-19. Germline lookup yields CDR1 SGHDN and CDR2 FVKESK. The germline V and J ends were trimmed by 4 bases and 0 bases, with 7 bases remaining between them. CDR3 length equals 14 residues. The sample consisted of PBMCs or T cells enriched from blood (not recorded which). This TCR was recovered from a woman aged 45-65 years who had recovered from COVID-19. The genes are TRBV14 and TRBJ1-3, with D unresolved. CDR3 in amino acids: CASSLSNSGNTIYF. Here the CDR3 DNA reads TGTGCCAGCAGCCTGTCTAACTCTGGAAACACCATATATTTT. The full variable domain, with the rest looked up from reference TRBV14 and TRBJ1-3, is EAGVTQFPSHSVIEKGQTVTLRCDPISGHDNLYWYRRVMGKEIKFLLHFVKESKQDESGMPNNRFLAERTGGTYSTLKVQPAELEDSGVYFCASSLSNSGNTIYFGEGSWLTVV.